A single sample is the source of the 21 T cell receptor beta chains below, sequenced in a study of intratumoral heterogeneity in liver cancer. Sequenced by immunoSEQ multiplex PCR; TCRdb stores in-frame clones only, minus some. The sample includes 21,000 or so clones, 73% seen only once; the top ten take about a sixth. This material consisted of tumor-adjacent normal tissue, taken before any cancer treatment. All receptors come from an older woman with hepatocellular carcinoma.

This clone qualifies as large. The CDR3 bases are TGTGCCAGCAGCGCGAGGACTAGTGCCGTCGAGCAGTACTTC. Residues: CASSARTSAVEQYF. The V gene is TRBV7-8, the J gene TRBJ2-7; 7 bases map to TRBD2. J gave up 6 bases and V 5 bases, and 10 bases lay outside the gene matches. Germline V gene lookup returns CDR1 SGHVS and CDR2 FQNEAQ. This CDR3 contains 14 residues. Looking up the rest from reference TRBV7-8 and TRBJ2-7 gives the full variable domain: GAGVSQSPRYKVAKRGQDVALRCDPISGHVSLFWYQQALGQGPEFLTYFQNEAQLDKSGLPSDRFFAERPEGSVSTLKIQRTQQEDSAVYLCASSARTSAVEQYFGPGTRLTVT.

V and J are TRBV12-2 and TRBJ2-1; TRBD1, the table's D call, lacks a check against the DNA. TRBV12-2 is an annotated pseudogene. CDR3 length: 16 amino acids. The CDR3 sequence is CASRLEGEQGKNEQFF. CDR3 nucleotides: TGTGCAAGTCGCTTAGAGGGAGAACAGGGTAAGAATGAGCAGTTCTTC.

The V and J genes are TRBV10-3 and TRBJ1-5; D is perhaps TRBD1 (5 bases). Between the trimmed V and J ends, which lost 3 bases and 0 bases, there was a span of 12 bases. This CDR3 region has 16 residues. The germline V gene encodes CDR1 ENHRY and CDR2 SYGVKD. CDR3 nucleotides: TGTGCCATCAGTGAAGGACAAGGATATAGCAATCAGCCCCAGCATTTT. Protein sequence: CAISEGQGYSNQPQHF.

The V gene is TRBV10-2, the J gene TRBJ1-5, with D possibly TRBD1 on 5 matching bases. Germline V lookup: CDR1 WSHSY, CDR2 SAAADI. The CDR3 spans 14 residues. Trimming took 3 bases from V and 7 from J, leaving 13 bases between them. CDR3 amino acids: CASSDSYPGQPQHF. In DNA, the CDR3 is TGCGCCAGCAGTGACAGCTATCCAGGGCAGCCCCAGCATTTT.

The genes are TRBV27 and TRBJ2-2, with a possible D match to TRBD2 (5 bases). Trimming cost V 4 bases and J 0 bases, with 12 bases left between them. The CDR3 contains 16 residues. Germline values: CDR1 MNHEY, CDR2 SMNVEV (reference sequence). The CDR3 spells CASSWLGSANTGELFF. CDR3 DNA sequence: TGTGCCAGCAGTTGGCTTGGTAGCGCGAACACCGGGGAGCTGTTTTTT.

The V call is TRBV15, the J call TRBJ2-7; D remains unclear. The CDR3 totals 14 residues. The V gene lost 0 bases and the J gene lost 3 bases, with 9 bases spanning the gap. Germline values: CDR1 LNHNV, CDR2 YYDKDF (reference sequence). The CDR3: CATSRDSSNYEQYF. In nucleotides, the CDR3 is TGTGCCACCAGCAGAGATTCCTCCAACTACGAGCAGTACTTC.

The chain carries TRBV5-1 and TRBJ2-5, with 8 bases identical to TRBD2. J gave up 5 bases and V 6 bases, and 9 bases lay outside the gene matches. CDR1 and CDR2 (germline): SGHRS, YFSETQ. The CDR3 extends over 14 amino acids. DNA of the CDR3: TGCGCCAGCAAGCAAGAGCGGGGGAGGGAGACCCAGTACTTC. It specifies CASKQERGRETQYF.

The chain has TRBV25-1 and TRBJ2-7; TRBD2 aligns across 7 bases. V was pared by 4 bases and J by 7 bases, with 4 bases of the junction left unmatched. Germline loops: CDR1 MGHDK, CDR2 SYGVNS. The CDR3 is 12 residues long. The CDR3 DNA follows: TGTGCCAGCAGTGCTAGCGGAGATGAGCAGTACTTC. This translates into CASSASGDEQYF.

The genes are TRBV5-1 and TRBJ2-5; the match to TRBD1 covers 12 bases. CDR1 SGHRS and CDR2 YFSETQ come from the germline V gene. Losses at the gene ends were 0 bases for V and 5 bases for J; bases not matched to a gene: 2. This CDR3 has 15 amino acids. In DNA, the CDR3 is TGCGCCAGCAGCTTGGGGGGGACAGGGGGCGAGACCCAGTACTTC. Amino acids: CASSLGGTGGETQYF.

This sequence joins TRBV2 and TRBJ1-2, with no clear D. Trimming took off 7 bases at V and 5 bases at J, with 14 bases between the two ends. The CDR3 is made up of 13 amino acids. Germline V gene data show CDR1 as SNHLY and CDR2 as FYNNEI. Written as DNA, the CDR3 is TGTGCCAGCAATTATGTAGGGAAATATGGCTACACCTTC. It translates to CASNYVGKYGYTF.

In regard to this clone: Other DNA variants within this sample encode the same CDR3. The CDR3 DNA reads TGCGCCAGCAGCCGCGACGGTAGCAATCAGCCCCAGCATTTT. It yields the protein CASSRDGSNQPQHF. The V call is TRBV5-1, the J call TRBJ1-5, with D unclear. From germline, CDR1 is SGHRS and CDR2 YFSETQ. The CDR3 has 14 residues. Trimming shortened V by 4 bases and J by 0 bases, and 8 bases separated the two germline ends.

Here the CDR3 reads CASRPGLAGGYEQYF. Written as DNA, the CDR3 is TGTGCCAGCAGGCCAGGACTAGCGGGAGGATACGAGCAGTACTTC. V is TRBV6-5 and J is TRBJ2-7; 14 bases are shared with TRBD2. This CDR3 is built from 15 residues. The ends lost 6 bases at V and 4 bases at J; junction bases unmatched: 5. Germline V gives CDR1 MNHEY, CDR2 SVGAGI.

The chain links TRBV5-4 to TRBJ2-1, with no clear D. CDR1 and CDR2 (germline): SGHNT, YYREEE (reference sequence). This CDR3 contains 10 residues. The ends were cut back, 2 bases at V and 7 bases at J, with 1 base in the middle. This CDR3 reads CASSLNEQFF. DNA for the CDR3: TGTGCCAGCAGCTTAAATGAGCAGTTCTTC.

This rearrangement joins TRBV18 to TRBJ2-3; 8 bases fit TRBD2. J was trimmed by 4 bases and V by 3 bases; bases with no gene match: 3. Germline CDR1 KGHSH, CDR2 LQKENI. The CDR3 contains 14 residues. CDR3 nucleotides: TGTGCCAGCTCACCCGGGACTAGTGCAGATACGCAGTATTTT. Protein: CASSPGTSADTQYF.

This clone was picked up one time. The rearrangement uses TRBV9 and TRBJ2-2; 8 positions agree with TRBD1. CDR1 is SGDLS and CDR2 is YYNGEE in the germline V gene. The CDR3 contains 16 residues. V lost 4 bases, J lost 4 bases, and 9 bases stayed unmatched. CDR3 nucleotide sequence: TGTGCCAGCAGCCCGACGACAGGGGTCGGCACCGGGGAGCTGTTTTTT. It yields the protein CASSPTTGVGTGELFF.

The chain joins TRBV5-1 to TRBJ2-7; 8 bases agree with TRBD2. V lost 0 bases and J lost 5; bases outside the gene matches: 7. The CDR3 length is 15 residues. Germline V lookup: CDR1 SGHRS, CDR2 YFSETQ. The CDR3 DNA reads TGCGCCAGCAGCTTGGGGCAGCGGGAGAGAGACGAGCAGTACTTC. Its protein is CASSLGQRERDEQYF.

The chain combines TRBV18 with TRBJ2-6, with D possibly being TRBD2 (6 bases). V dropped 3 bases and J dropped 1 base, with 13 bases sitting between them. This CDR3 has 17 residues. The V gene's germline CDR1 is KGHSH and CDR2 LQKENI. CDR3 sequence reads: CASSPRGRGSGANVLTF. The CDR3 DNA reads TGTGCCAGCTCACCGCGGGGACGAGGTTCTGGGGCCAACGTCCTGACTTTC.

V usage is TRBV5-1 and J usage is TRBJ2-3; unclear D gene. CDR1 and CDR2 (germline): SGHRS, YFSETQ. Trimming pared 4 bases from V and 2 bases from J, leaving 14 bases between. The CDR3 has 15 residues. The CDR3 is CASSTAPGSTDTQYF. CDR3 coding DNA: TGCGCCAGCAGCACTGCCCCTGGGTCCACAGATACGCAGTATTTT.

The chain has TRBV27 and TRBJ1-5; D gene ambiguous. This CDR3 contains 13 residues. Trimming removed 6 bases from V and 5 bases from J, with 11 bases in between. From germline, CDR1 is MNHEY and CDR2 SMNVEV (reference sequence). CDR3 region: CASSPIYHQPQHF. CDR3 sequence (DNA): TGTGCCAGCAGCCCCATTTATCATCAGCCCCAGCATTTT.

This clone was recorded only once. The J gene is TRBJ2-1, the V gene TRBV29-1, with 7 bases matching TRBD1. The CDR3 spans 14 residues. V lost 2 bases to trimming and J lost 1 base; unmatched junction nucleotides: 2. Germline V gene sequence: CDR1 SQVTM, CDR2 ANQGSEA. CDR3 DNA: TGCAGCGTTGAAACGACAGGGTCCTACAATGAGCAGTTCTTC. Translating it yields CSVETTGSYNEQFF.

CDR3 protein: CAWSSGAYEQYF. The CDR3 nucleotides read TGTGCCTGGAGTTCTGGGGCCTACGAGCAGTACTTC. The rearrangement joins TRBV30 to TRBJ2-7; no reliable D call. With 2 bases removed from V and 2 bases from J, the gap between germline ends came to 7 bases. Germline assignment: CDR1 GTSNPN and CDR2 SVGIG (reference sequence). This CDR3 has 12 residues. Together with reference TRBV30 and TRBJ2-7, the CDR3 gives the full variable domain: SQTIHQWPATLVQPVGSPLSLECTVEGTSNPNLYWYRQAAGRGLQLLFYSVGIGQISSEVPQNLSASRPQDRQFILSSKKLLLSDSGFYLCAWSSGAYEQYFGPGTRLTVT.